This T cell receptor beta chain was identified during a study of cytomegalovirus exposure and HLA in healthy donors. Study findings and constraints: Across donors, most TCRs were seen rarely, yet some public ones were widespread. Cytomegalovirus-associated status was assigned to 150 to 200 TCR beta chains.

Germline V gives CDR1 MNHEY, CDR2 SVGAGI. V dropped 6 bases and J dropped 0 bases, with 14 bases sitting between them. This CDR3 is built from 15 residues. Comment on this clone: Its antigen remains unknown.

The data were produced by immunoSEQ multiplex PCR, yet TCRdb's version contains in-frame clones alone and is incomplete. The profile covers 150,000 to 200,000 clones, with roughly 80% appearing a single time and roughly 7.5% taken by the ten largest. J is TRBJ1-1 and V is TRBV6-5; D possibly corresponds to TRBD1 (5 bases). The origin of this receptor is a man aged 18 to 29 in good health and CMV-seropositive. The sequenced sample consisted of PBMCs. The CDR3 DNA is TGTGCCAGCAGGGGGGATGGGGGGGTGAACACTGAAGCTTTCTTT. It encodes CASRGDGGVNTEAFF.